The T cell receptor (beta chain) described here comes from a study of control samples from healthy donors and cancer patients. This clone showed up just once. The CDR3 runs 15 residues. V shed 5 bases, J shed 0 bases, and the junction held 2 bases outside the gene matches. Germline assignment: CDR1 SEHNR and CDR2 FQNEAQ (reference sequence). Sequencing used immunoSEQ multiplex PCR; TCRdb keeps in-frame clones, though not all of them. This table has 150,000 to 200,000 clones, approximately 93% appearing once. V is TRBV7-9 and J is TRBJ2-1; 9 nucleotides agree with TRBD1. This receptor was taken from a woman in her thirties or forties in good health. The sample consisted of blood. The CDR3 DNA reads as TGTGCCAGCAGCAAGGGACAGGGCTCCTACAATGAGCAGTTCTTC. As protein: CASSKGQGSYNEQFF. Full variable domain (rest looked up from reference TRBV7-9 and TRBJ2-1): DTGVSQNPRHKITKRGQNVTFRCDPISEHNRLYWYRQTLGQGPEFLTYFQNEAQLEKSRLLSDRFSAERPKGSFSTLEIQRTEQGDSAMYLCASSKGQGSYNEQFFGPGTRLTVL.